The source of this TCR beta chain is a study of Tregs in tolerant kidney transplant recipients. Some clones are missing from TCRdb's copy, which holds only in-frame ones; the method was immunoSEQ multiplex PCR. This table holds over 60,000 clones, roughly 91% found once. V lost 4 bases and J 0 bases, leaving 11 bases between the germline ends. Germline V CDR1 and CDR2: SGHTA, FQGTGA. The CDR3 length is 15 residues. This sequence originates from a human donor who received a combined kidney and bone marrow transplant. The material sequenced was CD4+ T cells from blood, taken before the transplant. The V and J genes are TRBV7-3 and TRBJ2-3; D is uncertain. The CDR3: CASSSRRTSTDTQYF. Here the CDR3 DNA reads TGTGCCAGCAGCTCCCGGAGAACAAGCACAGATACGCAGTATTTT.